The clone carrying this T cell receptor (beta chain) was picked up a small number of times. Its cognate antigen is unknown. The record originates from a study of regulatory T cells in long-lasting Graves disease. The CDR3 totals 15 residues. Trimming shortened V by 7 bases and J by 3 bases, and 19 bases separated the two germline ends. Germline V gives CDR1 MNHNS, CDR2 SASEGT. Time point reported: newly diagnosed GD, antithyroid drugs for less than 3 months. Isolated PBMC RNA provided the starting material for the TCR library. By American Thyroid Association guidelines, Graves' disease was diagnosed in the cohort. Building the TCR beta libraries relied on iRepertoire HTBI primers, and CDR3 regions underwent Arm-PCR. TCRdb used MiXCR to reprocess the multiplex PCR reads, holding one entry per CDR3 protein. Of fewer than 500,000 distinct CDR3 sequences listed, around 16% were seen once; the top ten hold 10% to 15%.

Broader study findings: Since the sample size was small, accuracy may have been reduced. Favored gene segments in persistent disease were TRBV28, TRBJ1-2 and TRBJ2-5.

The data were also submitted as part of a second study, on T cells in Graves' hyperthyroidism and ophthalmopathy.

The sample in question was peripheral blood mononuclear cells (PBMCs), obtained at new diagnosis, from a patient treated with antithyroid drugs. This clonotype originated in a man aged 35-49 years with Graves disease. The chain carries TRBV6-1 and TRBJ2-7, with D tentatively TRBD1 (6 bases). CDR3 coding DNA: TGTGCCAGCACCCAATCGCGTAGCAGGGGCTACGAGCAGTACTTC. It codes for CASTQSRSRGYEQYF.